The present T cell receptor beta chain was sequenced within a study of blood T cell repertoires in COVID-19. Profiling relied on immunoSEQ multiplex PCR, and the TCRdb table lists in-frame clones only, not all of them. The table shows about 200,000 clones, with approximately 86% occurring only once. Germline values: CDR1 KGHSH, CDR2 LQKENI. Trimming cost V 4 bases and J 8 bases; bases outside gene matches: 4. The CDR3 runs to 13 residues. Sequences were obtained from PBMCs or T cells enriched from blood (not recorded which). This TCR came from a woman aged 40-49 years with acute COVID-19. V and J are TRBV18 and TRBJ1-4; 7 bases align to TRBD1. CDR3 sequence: CASSQGAAEKLFF. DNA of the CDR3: TGTGCCAGCTCACAGGGGGCCGCCGAAAAACTGTTTTTT.